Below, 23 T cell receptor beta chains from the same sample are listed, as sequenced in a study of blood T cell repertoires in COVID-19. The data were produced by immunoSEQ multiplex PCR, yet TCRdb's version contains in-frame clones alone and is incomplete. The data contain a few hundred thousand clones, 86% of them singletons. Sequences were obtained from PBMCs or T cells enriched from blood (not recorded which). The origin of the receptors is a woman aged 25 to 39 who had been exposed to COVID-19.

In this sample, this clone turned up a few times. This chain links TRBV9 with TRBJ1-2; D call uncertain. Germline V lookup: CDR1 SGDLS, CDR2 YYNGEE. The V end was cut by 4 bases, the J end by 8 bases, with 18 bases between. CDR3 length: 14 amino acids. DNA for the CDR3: TGTGCCAGCAGCCCGGGGATTACCGTCGACGGCTACACCTTC. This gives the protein CASSPGITVDGYTF.

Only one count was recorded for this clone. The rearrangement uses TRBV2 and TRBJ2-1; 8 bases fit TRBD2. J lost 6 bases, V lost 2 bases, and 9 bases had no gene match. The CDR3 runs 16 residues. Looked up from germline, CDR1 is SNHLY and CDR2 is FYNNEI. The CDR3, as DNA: TGTGCCAGCAGTGAACAAGCGGGGGTACGGGTCAATGAGCAGTTCTTC. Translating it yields CASSEQAGVRVNEQFF.

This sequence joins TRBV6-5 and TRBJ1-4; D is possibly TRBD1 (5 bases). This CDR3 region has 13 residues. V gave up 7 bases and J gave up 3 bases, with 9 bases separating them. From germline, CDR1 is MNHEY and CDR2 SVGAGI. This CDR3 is CASKGLANEKLFF. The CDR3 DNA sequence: TGTGCCAGCAAGGGGTTAGCTAATGAAAAACTGTTTTTT.

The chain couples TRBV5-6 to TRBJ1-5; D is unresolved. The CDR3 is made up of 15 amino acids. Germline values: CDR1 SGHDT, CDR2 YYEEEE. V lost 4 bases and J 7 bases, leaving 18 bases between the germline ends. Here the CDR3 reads CASSDGERAGQPQHF. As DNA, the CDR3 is TGTGCCAGCAGCGATGGCGAGAGGGCGGGCCAGCCCCAGCATTTT.

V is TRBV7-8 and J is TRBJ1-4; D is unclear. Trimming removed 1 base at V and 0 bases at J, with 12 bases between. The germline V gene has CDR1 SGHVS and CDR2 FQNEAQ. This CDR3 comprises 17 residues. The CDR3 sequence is CASSLGRSPPTNEKLFF. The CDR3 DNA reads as TGTGCCAGCAGCTTAGGCCGGAGCCCTCCAACTAATGAAAAACTGTTTTTT.

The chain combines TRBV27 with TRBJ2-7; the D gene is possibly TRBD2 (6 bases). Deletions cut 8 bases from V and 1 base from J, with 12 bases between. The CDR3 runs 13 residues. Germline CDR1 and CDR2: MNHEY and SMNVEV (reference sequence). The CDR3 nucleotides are TGTGCCAGCCATAAGGGAGGATCCTACGAGCAGTACTTC. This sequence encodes CASHKGGSYEQYF.

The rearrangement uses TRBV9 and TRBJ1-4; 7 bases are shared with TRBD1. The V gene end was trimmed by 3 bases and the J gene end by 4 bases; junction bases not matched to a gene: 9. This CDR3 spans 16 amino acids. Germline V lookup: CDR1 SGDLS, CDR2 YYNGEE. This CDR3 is CASSARTGAGNEKLFF. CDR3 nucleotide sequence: TGTGCCAGCAGCGCCAGGACAGGTGCCGGTAATGAAAAACTGTTTTTT.

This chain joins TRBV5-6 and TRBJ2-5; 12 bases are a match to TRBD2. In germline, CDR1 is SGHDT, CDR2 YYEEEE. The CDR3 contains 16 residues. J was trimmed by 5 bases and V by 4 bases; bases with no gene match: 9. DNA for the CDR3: TGTGCCAGCAGCCGAGGACTAGCGGGGTGGGGGGAGACCCAGTACTTC. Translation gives CASSRGLAGWGETQYF.

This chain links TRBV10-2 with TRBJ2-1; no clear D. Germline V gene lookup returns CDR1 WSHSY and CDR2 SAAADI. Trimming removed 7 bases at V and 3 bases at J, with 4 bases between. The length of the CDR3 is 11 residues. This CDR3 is CASTSYNEQFF. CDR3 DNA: TGCGCCAGCACTAGCTACAATGAGCAGTTCTTC.

CDR3 coding DNA: TGCAGCGGCGGGTCAGAGGGGGAAGACATTCAGTACTTC. Its translation is CSGGSEGEDIQYF. The chain carries TRBV29-1 and TRBJ2-4; perhaps TRBD1 as D (6 bases). This CDR3 contains 13 residues. V was shortened by 7 bases and J by 8 bases, with 18 bases between the two germline ends. Germline lookup yields CDR1 SQVTM and CDR2 ANQGSEA.

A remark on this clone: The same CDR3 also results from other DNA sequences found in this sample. The DNA for the CDR3 is TGTGCCTGGAGTGCCCGAGGAAGCTCCTACAATGAGCAGTTCTTC. Protein sequence: CAWSARGSSYNEQFF. The J gene is TRBJ2-1, the V gene TRBV30; D not resolved. Germline lookup yields CDR1 GTSNPN and CDR2 SVGIG (reference sequence). Trimming shortened V by 1 base and J by 0 bases, and 10 bases separated the two germline ends. CDR3 length: 15 residues.

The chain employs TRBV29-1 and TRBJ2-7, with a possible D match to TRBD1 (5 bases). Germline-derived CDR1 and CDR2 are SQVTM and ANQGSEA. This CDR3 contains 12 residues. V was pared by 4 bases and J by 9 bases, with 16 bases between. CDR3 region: CSVGQGTIGQYF. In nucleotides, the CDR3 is TGCAGCGTTGGCCAGGGAACCATTGGGCAGTACTTC.

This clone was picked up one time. CDR3 sequence reads: CSASLGQGAAGTEAFF. For the CDR3, the DNA is TGCAGTGCTAGTCTGGGACAGGGGGCCGCGGGCACTGAAGCTTTCTTT. The chain recombines TRBV20-1 with TRBJ1-1; the match to TRBD1 covers 12 bases. Trimming cost V 3 bases and J 4 bases; bases outside gene matches: 9. Germline CDR1 and CDR2: DFQATT and SNEGSKA (reference sequence). There are 16 residues in the CDR3.

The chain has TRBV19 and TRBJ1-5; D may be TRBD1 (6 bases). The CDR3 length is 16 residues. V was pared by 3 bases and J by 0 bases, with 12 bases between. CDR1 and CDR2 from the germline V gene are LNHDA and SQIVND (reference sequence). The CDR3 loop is CASSITGPNSNQPQHF. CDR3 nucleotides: TGTGCCAGTAGTATTACAGGGCCCAATAGCAATCAGCCCCAGCATTTT. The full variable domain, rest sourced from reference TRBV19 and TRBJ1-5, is DGGITQSPKYLFRKEGQNVTLSCEQNLNHDAMYWYRQDPGQGLRLIYYSQIVNDFQKGDIAEGYSVSREKKESFPLTVTSAQKNPTAFYLCASSITGPNSNQPQHFGDGTRLSIL.

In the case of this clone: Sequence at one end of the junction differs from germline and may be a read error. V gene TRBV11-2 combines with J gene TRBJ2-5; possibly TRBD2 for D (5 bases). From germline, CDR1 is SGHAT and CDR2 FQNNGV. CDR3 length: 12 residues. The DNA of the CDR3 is TGTGCCAGCAGCTTAGGAGTTTCTAGCTTAGACTTC. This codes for CASSLGVSSLDF.

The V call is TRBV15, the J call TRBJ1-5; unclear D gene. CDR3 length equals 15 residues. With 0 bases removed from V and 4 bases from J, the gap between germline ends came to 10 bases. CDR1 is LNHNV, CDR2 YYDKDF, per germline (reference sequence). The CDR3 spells CATSRDGEVNQPQHF. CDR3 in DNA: TGTGCCACCAGCAGAGATGGGGAGGTGAATCAGCCCCAGCATTTT.

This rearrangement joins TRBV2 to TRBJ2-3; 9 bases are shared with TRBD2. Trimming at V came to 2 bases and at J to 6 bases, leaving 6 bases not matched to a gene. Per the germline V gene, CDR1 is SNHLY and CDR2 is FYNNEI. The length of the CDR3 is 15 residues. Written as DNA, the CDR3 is TGTGCCAGCAGTGAACTAGCGGGGCCTCCGGATACGCAGTATTTT. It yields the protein CASSELAGPPDTQYF.

In DNA form, the CDR3 reads TGTGCCAGCAGCTTAGCGGTTGGGGCCTACACGCCTTTCTTT. It is translated as CASSLAVGAYTPFF. The J gene is TRBJ1-1, the V gene TRBV7-8; tentative D call: TRBD1 (5 bases). The germline CDR1 and CDR2 sequences are SGHVS and FQNEAQ. Trimming shortened V by 0 bases and J by 12 bases, and 17 bases separated the two germline ends. The CDR3 is made up of 14 amino acids.

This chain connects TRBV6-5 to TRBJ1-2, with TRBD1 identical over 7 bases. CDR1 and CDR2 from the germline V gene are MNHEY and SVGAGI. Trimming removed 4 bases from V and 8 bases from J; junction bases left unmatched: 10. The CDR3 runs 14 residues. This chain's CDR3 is CASSFDRVIDGYTF. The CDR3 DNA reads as TGTGCCAGCAGTTTCGACAGGGTAATAGACGGCTACACCTTC.

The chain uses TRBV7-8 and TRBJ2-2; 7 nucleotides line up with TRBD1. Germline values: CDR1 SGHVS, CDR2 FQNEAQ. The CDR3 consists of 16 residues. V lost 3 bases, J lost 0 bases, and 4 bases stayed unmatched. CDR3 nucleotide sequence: TGTGCCAGCAGCTTCCCGGGACAGACGAACACCGGGGAGCTGTTTTTT. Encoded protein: CASSFPGQTNTGELFF.

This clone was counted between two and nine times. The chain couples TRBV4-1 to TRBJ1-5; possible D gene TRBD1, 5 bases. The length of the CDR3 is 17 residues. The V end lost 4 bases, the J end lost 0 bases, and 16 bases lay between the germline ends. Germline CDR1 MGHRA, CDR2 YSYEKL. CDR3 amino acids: CASSPLIDSISNQPQHF. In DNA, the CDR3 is TGCGCCAGCAGCCCGTTGATAGACAGCATTAGCAATCAGCCCCAGCATTTT.

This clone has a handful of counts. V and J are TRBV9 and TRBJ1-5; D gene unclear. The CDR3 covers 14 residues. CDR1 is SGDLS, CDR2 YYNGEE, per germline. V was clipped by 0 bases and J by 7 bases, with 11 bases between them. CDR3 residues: CASSVGGLGQPQHF. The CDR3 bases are TGTGCCAGCAGCGTAGGAGGGCTCGGGCAGCCCCAGCATTTT.

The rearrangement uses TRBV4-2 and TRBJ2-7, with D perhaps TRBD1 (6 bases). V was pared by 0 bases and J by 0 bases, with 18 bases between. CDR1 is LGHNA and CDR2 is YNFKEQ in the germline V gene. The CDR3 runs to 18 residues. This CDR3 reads CASSQDLVVTGLSYEQYF. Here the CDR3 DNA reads TGTGCCAGCAGCCAAGATCTAGTGGTAACAGGGCTCTCCTACGAGCAGTACTTC.